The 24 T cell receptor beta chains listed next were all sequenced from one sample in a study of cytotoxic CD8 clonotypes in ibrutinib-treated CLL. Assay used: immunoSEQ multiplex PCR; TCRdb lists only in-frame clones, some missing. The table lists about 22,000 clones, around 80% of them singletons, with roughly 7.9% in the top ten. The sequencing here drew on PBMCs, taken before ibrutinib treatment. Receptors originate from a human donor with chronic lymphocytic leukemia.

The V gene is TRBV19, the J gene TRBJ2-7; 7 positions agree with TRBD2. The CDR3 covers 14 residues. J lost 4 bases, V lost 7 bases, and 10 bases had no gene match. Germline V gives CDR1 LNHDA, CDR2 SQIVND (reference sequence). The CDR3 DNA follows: TGTGCCAGTACCGCGGGCGGGAGTTTATACGAGCAGTACTTC. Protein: CASTAGGSLYEQYF.

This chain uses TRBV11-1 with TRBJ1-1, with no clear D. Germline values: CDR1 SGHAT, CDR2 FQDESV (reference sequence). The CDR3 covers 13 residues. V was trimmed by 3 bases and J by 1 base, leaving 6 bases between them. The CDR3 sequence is CASSLGANTEAFF. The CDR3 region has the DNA TGTGCCAGCAGCTTGGGTGCGAACACTGAAGCTTTCTTT.

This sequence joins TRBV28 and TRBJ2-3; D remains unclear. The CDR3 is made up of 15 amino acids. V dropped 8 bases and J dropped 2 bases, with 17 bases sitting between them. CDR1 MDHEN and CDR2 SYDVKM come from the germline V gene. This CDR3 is CASRYTRIPTDTQYF. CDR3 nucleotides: TGTGCCAGCCGGTATACCCGAATTCCCACAGATACGCAGTATTTT.

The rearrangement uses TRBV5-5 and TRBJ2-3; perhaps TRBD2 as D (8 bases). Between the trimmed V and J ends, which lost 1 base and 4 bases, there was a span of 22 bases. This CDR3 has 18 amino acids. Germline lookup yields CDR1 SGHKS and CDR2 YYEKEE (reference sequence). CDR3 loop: CASSLLSGRPRGSDTQYF. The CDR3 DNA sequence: TGTGCCAGCAGCTTGTTGAGCGGGAGACCCAGGGGGTCAGATACGCAGTATTTT.

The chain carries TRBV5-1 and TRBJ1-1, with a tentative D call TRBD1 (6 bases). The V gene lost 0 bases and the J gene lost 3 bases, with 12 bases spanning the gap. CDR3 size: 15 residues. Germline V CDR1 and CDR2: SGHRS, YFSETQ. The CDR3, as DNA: TGCGCCAGCAGCTTGGTGCGGGGGCAATACACTGAAGCTTTCTTT. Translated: CASSLVRGQYTEAFF.

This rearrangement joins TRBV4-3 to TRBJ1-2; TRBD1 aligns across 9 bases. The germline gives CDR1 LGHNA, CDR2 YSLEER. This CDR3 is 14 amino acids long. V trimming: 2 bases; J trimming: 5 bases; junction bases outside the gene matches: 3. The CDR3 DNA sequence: TGCGCCAGCAGCCAAAGGGACAGGGTTTATGGCTACACCTTC. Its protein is CASSQRDRVYGYTF.

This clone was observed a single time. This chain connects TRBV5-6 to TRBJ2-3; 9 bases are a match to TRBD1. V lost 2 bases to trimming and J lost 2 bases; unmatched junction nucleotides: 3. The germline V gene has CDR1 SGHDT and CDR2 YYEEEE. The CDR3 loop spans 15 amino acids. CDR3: CASSFDRGITDTQYF. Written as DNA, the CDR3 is TGTGCCAGCAGCTTTGACAGGGGGATCACAGATACGCAGTATTTT.

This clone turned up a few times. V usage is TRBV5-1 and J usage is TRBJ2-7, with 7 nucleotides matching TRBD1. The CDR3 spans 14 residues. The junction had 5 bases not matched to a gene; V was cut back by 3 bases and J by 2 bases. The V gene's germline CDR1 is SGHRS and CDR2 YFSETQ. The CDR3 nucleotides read TGCGCCAGCAGCTCACAGGGGCGGGCCTACGAGCAGTACTTC. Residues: CASSSQGRAYEQYF.

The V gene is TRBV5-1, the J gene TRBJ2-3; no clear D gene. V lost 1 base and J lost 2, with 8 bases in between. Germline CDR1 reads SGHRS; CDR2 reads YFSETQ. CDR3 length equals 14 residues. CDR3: CASSLTQVTDTQYF. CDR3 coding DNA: TGCGCCAGCAGCTTGACTCAAGTCACAGATACGCAGTATTTT.

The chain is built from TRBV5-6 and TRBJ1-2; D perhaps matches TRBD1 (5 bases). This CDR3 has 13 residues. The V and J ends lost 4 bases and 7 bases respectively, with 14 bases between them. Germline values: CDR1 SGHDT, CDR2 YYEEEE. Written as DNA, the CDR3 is TGTGCCAGCAGCATCCCCGGGACGGTTGGCTACACCTTC. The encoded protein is CASSIPGTVGYTF.

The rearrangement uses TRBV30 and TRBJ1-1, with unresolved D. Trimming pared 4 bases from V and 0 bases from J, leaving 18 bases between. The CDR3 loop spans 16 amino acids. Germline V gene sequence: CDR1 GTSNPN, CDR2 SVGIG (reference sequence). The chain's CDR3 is CAWTSGERAMNTEAFF. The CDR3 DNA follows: TGTGCCTGGACCTCTGGGGAGAGGGCCATGAACACTGAAGCTTTCTTT.

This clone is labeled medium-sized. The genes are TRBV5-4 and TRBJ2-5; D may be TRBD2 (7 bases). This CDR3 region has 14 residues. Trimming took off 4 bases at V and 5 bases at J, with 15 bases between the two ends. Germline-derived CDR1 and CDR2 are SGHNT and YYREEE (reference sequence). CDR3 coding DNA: TGTGCCAGCAGCGAGGCCGGGGGGCGGGAGACCCAGTACTTC. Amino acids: CASSEAGGRETQYF.

The CDR3 DNA is TGTGCCAGCAGCTTAACGGTCGGGGTCGACTATGGCTACACCTTC. Translated, it gives CASSLTVGVDYGYTF. The V and J genes are TRBV7-3 and TRBJ1-2; D is unresolved. The CDR3 totals 15 residues. Germline lookup yields CDR1 SGHTA and CDR2 FQGTGA. With 0 bases removed from V and 3 bases from J, the gap between germline ends came to 11 bases. The full variable domain, completed using reference TRBV7-3 and TRBJ1-2, is GAGVSQTPSNKVTEKGKYVELRCDPISGHTALYWYRQSLGQGPEFLIYFQGTGAADDSGLPNDRFFAVRPEGSVSTLKIQRTERGDSAVYLCASSLTVGVDYGYTFGSGTRLTVV.

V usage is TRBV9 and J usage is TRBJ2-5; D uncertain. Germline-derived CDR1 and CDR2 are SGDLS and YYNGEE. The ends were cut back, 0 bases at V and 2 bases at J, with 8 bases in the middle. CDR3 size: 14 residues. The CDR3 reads CASSVELTQETQYF. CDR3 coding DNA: TGTGCCAGCAGCGTAGAACTGACACAAGAGACCCAGTACTTC.

Written as DNA, the CDR3 is TGTGCCTGGAGTTCCCCGAGACTAGCGGGAGAAAAGACCCAGTACTTC. Residues: CAWSSPRLAGEKTQYF. The gene calls are TRBV30 and TRBJ2-5, with TRBD2 matching over 12 bases. Germline V CDR1 and CDR2: GTSNPN, SVGIG (reference sequence). The ends lost 2 bases at V and 6 bases at J; junction bases unmatched: 10. The CDR3 extends over 16 amino acids.

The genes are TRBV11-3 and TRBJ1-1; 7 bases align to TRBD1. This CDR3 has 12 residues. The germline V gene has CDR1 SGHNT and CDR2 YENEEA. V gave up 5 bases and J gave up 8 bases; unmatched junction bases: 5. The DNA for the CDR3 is TGTGCCAGCAGCGCACCGGGACAGGAAGCTTTCTTT. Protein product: CASSAPGQEAFF. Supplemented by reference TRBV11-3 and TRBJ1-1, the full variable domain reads EAGVVQSPRYKIIEKKQPVAFWCNPISGHNTLYWYLQNLGQGPELLIRYENEEAVDDSQLPKDRFSAERLKGVDSTLKIQPAELGDSAVYLCASSAPGQEAFFGQGTRLTVV.

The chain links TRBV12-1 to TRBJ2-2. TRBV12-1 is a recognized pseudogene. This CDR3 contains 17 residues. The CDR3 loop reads CASSPSGPTKSPGELFF. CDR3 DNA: TGTGCCAGCAGCCCTTCGGGCCCGACAAAGTCCCCCGGGGAGCTGTTTTTT.

This CDR3 reads CAWWQNSGNTIYF. CDR3 DNA sequence: TGTGCCTGGTGGCAGAACTCTGGAAACACCATATATTTT. The chain links TRBV30 to TRBJ1-3; D is ambiguous. Trimming took 5 bases from V and 0 from J, leaving 8 bases between them. The CDR3 spans 13 residues. Per germline, CDR1 GTSNPN and CDR2 SVGIG (reference sequence).

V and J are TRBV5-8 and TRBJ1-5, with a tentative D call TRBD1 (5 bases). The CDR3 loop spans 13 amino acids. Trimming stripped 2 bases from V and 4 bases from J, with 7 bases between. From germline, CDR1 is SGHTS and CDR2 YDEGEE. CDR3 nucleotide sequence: TGTGCCAGCAGCTTTGGGGCTAATCAGCCCCAGCATTTT. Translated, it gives CASSFGANQPQHF.

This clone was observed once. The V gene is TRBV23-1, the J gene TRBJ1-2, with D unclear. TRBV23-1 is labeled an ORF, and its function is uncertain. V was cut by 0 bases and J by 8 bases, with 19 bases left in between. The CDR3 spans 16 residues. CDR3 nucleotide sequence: TGCGCCAGCAGTCAATCGAGGTGGGGAGGGTGTGGCGGCTACACCTTC. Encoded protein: CASSQSRWGGCGGYTF.

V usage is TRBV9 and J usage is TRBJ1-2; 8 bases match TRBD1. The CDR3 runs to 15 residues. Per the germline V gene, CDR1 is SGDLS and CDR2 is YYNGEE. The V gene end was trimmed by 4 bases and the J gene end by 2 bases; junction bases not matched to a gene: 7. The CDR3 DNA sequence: TGTGCCAGCAGCCCCCCGGGACAGGCCAACTATGGCTACACCTTC. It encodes CASSPPGQANYGYTF.

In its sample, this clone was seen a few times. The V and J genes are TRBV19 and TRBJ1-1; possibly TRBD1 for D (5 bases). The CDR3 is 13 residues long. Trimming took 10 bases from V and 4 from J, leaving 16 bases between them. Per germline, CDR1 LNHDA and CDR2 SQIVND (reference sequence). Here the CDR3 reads CATEPREATEAFF. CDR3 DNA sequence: TGTGCCACAGAACCCAGGGAGGCCACTGAAGCTTTCTTT.

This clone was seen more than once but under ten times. DNA for the CDR3: TGTGCCAGCGGGGCGAACCCCGCACACGGGAATGAGCAGTTCTTC. It specifies CASGANPAHGNEQFF. The chain carries TRBV28 and TRBJ2-1; possible D gene TRBD1, 5 bases. The germline V and J ends were trimmed by 8 bases and 7 bases, with 21 bases remaining between them. Germline CDR1 is MDHEN and CDR2 is SYDVKM. The CDR3 spans 15 residues.

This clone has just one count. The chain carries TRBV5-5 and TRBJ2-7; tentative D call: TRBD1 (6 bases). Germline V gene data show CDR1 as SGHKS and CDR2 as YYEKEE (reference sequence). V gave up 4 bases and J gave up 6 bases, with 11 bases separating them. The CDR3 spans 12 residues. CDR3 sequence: CASSVTGFEQYF. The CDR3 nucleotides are TGTGCCAGCAGCGTAACAGGGTTCGAGCAGTACTTC.